The table lists the clone carrying this TCR beta chain with a few counts. The entry originates in a study of Graves' ophthalmopathy and Graves' hyperthyroidism. J was trimmed by 5 bases and V by 10 bases; bases with no gene match: 11. CDR1 ENHRY and CDR2 SYGVKD come from the germline V gene. The length of the CDR3 is 13 residues. As the template, RNA transcripts were used to amplify TCR beta CDR3 regions. RT-PCR with HTBI primers came first, then second-round multiplex PCR. From the multiplex PCR reads, TCRdb called clonotypes with MiXCR, one entry per CDR3 protein. The table shows hundreds of thousands of distinct CDR3 sequences, with approximately 40% occurring only once.

The sequence came from an adult man with Graves' ophthalmopathy. The source material was peripheral blood. The chain employs TRBV10-3 and TRBJ2-7; 7 nucleotides align to TRBD1. This CDR3 is CASSPTGTHEQYF. CDR3 nucleotides: TGTGCCAGCAGCCCGACAGGGACCCACGAGCAGTACTTC.